The source of this T cell receptor beta chain is a study of OX40 agonist ivuxolimab in advanced cancers. Some clones are missing from TCRdb's copy, which holds only in-frame ones; the method was immunoSEQ multiplex PCR. This table has approximately 45,000 clones, 85% to 90% appearing once. Study results and caveats: The average count of expanded clones was higher among CD8+ T cells than among CD4+.

This CDR3 spans 15 amino acids. J gave up 6 bases and V 3 bases, and 8 bases lay outside the gene matches. CDR1 and CDR2 (germline): GTSNPN, SVGIG (reference sequence). In regard to this clone: Its antigen is still unknown.

This receptor was taken from an adult with an advanced solid tumor such as melanoma, head and neck, liver or kidney cancer. V and J are TRBV30 and TRBJ1-5, with 10 bases that match TRBD1. The input for sequencing was CD4+ or CD8+ T cells sorted from blood, taken in a trial of the OX40 agonist ivuxolimab. CDR3: CAWSVLGQGSQPQHF. The CDR3 bases are TGTGCCTGGAGCGTATTGGGACAGGGGAGTCAGCCCCAGCATTTT.